The clone carrying this TCR beta chain was observed at least ten times. Its cognate antigen is unknown. MiXCR was run by TCRdb on the RT-PCR reads, yielding one entry per CDR3 protein. Of about 500,000 distinct CDR3 sequences in the sample, 15% to 20% are singletons; the top ten hold less than 4%. CDR3 length: 14 residues. The junction had 6 bases not matched to a gene; V was cut back by 1 base and J by 7 bases. Germline V lookup: CDR1 LGHDT, CDR2 YNNKEL (reference sequence). The data were taken from a study of response to subunit inactivated influenza vaccine. Overall study findings and caveats: Authors suggested few new T cells are recruited by each seasonal influenza vaccination.

The specimen comprised CD4+ T cells sorted from PBMCs, sampled less than 30 months after vaccination. This TCR was sampled from a man between 50 and 69 years old who received an inactivated influenza vaccine. The rearrangement joins TRBV3-1 to TRBJ2-5; 7 nucleotides match TRBD2. CDR3: CASSQVAGESTQYF. DNA of the CDR3: TGTGCCAGCAGCCAAGTGGCGGGGGAGTCGACCCAGTACTTC.